The 9 T cell receptor beta chains in this list originate from one sample, sequenced in a study of STAT5B mutations in CD4+ large granular lymphocyte leukemia. Profiled with immunoSEQ multiplex PCR; TCRdb holds only in-frame clones, not every one. The sample gives 20,000 to 25,000 clones, 75% to 85% of which show up once; 0.4% to 0.45% is in the top ten. Sequenced: CD4+ T cells from blood buffy coats. The receptors derive from a human donor in good health.

Turning to this clone: The junction departs from germline at one end; a sequencing error may be responsible. V gene TRBV4-2 combines with J gene TRBJ1-3, with D unclear. From germline, CDR1 is LGHNA and CDR2 YNFKEQ. There are 13 residues in the CDR3. The CDR3 here is CASSQQTGNAIYF. CDR3 coding DNA: TGTGCCAGCAGCCAACAAACTGGAAACGCCATATATTTT.

This chain links TRBV2 with TRBJ2-7, with TRBD1 identical over 9 bases. In germline, CDR1 is SNHLY, CDR2 FYNNEI. This CDR3 comprises 13 residues. With 7 bases clipped from V and 3 bases from J, the junction kept 4 bases outside the gene matches. CDR3: CASTGTGIYEQYF. The CDR3 region has the DNA TGTGCCAGCACCGGGACAGGGATCTACGAGCAGTACTTC.

This clone has more than one count but fewer than ten. V gene TRBV7-2 combines with J gene TRBJ1-1; D gene uncertain. This CDR3 spans 14 amino acids. Per germline, CDR1 SGHTA and CDR2 FQGNSA. The V end was cut by 1 base, the J end by 5 bases, with 11 bases between. The CDR3: CASSLVFRRTEAFF. DNA for the CDR3: TGTGCCAGCAGCTTAGTTTTCCGACGAACTGAAGCTTTCTTT.

This clone was counted once. The V call is TRBV7-9, the J call TRBJ1-2, with a weak D call TRBD1 (6 bases). Germline-derived CDR1 and CDR2 are SEHNR and FQNEAQ (reference sequence). Trimming removed 2 bases at V and 5 bases at J, with 12 bases between. The CDR3 covers 14 residues. DNA for the CDR3: TGTGCCAGCAGCTTACTTTCAGGGGAGTATGGCTACACCTTC. Translation: CASSLLSGEYGYTF.

The chain combines TRBV29-1 with TRBJ2-3; no reliable D call. The CDR3 is 12 residues long. Germline-derived CDR1 and CDR2 are SQVTM and ANQGSEA. The V and J ends lost 4 bases and 2 bases respectively, with 7 bases between them. CDR3 amino acids: CSVGLDTDTQYF. CDR3 sequence (DNA): TGCAGCGTTGGTCTGGACACAGATACGCAGTATTTT.

Notes on this clone: Germline and junction disagree at one end, which may indicate a read error. The chain combines TRBV4-1 with TRBJ2-2; D uncertain. There are 16 residues in the CDR3. Germline V gives CDR1 MGHRA, CDR2 YSYEKL. This chain's CDR3 is CASCQGPVVGTGELFF. CDR3 coding DNA: TGCGCCAGCTGCCAAGGTCCAGTCGTCGGCACCGGGGAGCTGTTTTTT.

J is TRBJ2-2 and V is TRBV2; 9 bases align to TRBD2. Per germline, CDR1 SNHLY and CDR2 FYNNEI. CDR3 length: 14 residues. The ends lost 4 bases at V and 5 bases at J; junction bases unmatched: 2. The chain's CDR3 is CASSVLAGTGELFF. The CDR3 nucleotides read TGTGCCAGCAGTGTGCTAGCGGGAACCGGGGAGCTGTTTTTT.

This chain links TRBV6-1 with TRBJ1-2, with TRBD1 matching 9 bases. Trimming took 2 bases from V and 3 from J; bases not matched to a gene: 7. Per the germline V gene, CDR1 is MNHNS and CDR2 is SASEGT. The CDR3 runs to 16 residues. CDR3 nucleotide sequence: TGTGCCAGCAGTGAAAACAGGGGGCGCGGGTACTATGGCTACACCTTC. Translated: CASSENRGRGYYGYTF.

The chain is built from TRBV5-1 and TRBJ2-1, with 9 positions matching TRBD1. Germline lookup yields CDR1 SGHRS and CDR2 YFSETQ. The CDR3 runs 14 residues. J gave up 7 bases and V 4 bases, and 6 bases lay outside the gene matches. CDR3 coding DNA: TGCGCCAGCAGCGCCCGGACAGGGGCGAATGAGCAGTTCTTC. It codes for CASSARTGANEQFF. The full variable domain, its missing parts supplied by reference TRBV5-1 and TRBJ2-1, is KAGVTQTPRYLIKTRGQQVTLSCSPISGHRSVSWYQQTPGQGLQFLFEYFSETQRNKGNFPGRFSGRQFSNSRSEMNVSTLELGDSALYLCASSARTGANEQFFGPGTRLTVL.